These T cell receptor beta chains were read from a single sample in a study of identical twins. One entry per CDR3 protein results from TCRdb running MiXCR on the 5' RACE reads. The table has under 250,000 distinct CDR3 sequences, around 8.1% seen once. These data were also reused for a study on yellow fever vaccine responses in identical twins.

Sequencing was performed on memory (CD45RO+) T cells sorted from blood. The receptors were gathered from a woman aged 18-35 years in good health. CDR3s include the opening cysteine and the closing phenylalanine or tryptophan. The D gene is left open where the match is weak. Size is stated for part of the rows, as once, few or many counts, or as a class when the clone is expanded.

clone_size d_call j_call v_call cdr3_length cdr3_aa cdr3_nt
NA TRBD1 TRBJ2-7 TRBV6-2/TRBV6-3 15 CASSYPGQGAYEQYF TGTGCCAGCAGTTACCCAGGACAGGGGGCCTACGAGCAGTACTTC
many TRBD1 TRBJ1-2 TRBV5-1 14 CASSLVTGAGGYTF TGCGCCAGCAGCTTGGTAACAGGGGCTGGTGGCTACACCTTC
many TRBD1 TRBJ2-1 TRBV5-6 18 CASSSSDRGRSAYNEQFF TGTGCCAGCAGCAGTTCGGACAGGGGGAGGTCCGCCTACAATGAGCAGTTCTTC
NA TRBD1 TRBJ2-1 TRBV13 16 CASSRRGQSSINEQFF TGTGCCAGCAGCCGAAGGGGACAGAGTAGTATCAATGAGCAGTTCTTC
NA NA TRBJ2-3 TRBV28 15 CASSSARASTDTQYF TGTGCCAGCAGTTCAGCGCGGGCTAGCACAGATACGCAGTATTTT
few TRBD2 TRBJ2-1 TRBV20-1 16 CSATRTSGSHGDEQFF TGCAGTGCTACCCGGACTAGCGGGAGTCATGGCGATGAGCAGTTCTTC
many NA TRBJ2-3 TRBV12-3/TRBV12-4 15 CASSLGQTSTDTQYF TGTGCCAGCAGTTTAGGACAGACGAGCACAGATACGCAGTATTTT
few TRBD2 TRBJ2-3 TRBV28 16 CASSSPGLADTDTQYF TGTGCCAGCAGTTCCCCGGGACTAGCGGACACAGATACGCAGTATTTT
many TRBD1 TRBJ2-5 TRBV5-1 13 CASAIQGQETQYF TGCGCCAGCGCAATACAGGGGCAAGAGACCCAGTACTTC
few TRBD2 TRBJ2-7 TRBV20-1 14 CSASGGLARGEQYF TGCAGTGCTAGTGGGGGACTAGCGAGGGGCGAGCAGTACTTC
many TRBD1 TRBJ2-5 TRBV5-1 15 CASSRGQVNQETQYF TGCGCCAGCAGCCGGGGACAGGTGAACCAAGAGACCCAGTACTTC
many TRBD1 TRBJ2-5 TRBV7-2 15 CASSLLTGLQETQYF TGTGCCAGCAGCTTATTGACAGGGCTACAAGAGACCCAGTACTTC
many TRBD2 TRBJ2-1 TRBV28 16 CASSLYRLAGGKEQFF TGTGCCAGCAGTTTATACCGACTAGCGGGAGGAAAAGAGCAGTTCTTC
NA TRBD2 TRBJ2-3 TRBV10-3 14 CAIRGTSEADTQYF TGTGCCATCAGGGGGACTAGCGAGGCGGATACGCAGTATTTT
many TRBD2 TRBJ2-2 TRBV7-2 14 CASSLGGTSGELFF TGTGCCAGCAGCTTGGGAGGGACCTCCGGGGAGCTGTTTTTT
few NA TRBJ1-3 TRBV7-8 18 CASSLLGTGGVSGNTIYF TGTGCCAGCAGCTTATTGGGCACGGGGGGCGTTTCTGGAAACACCATATATTTT
NA TRBD2 TRBJ2-1 TRBV3-1 17 CATTQASGTSGNNEQFF TGTGCCACCACCCAAGCTTCCGGGACTAGCGGGAACAATGAGCAGTTCTTC
few NA TRBJ2-5 TRBV28 13 CASSSVGRETQYF TGTGCCAGCAGTTCTGTGGGGCGAGAGACCCAGTACTTC
NA TRBD1 TRBJ2-6 TRBV11-1 17 CASSATTGARGANVLTF TGTGCCAGCAGCGCGACCACAGGGGCGCGGGGGGCCAACGTCCTGACTTTC
many NA TRBJ1-1 TRBV18 13 CASSPNFGAEAFF TGTGCCAGCTCACCAAACTTCGGAGCTGAAGCTTTCTTT
NA TRBD2 TRBJ2-3 TRBV20-1 14 CSADLAGTTDTQYF TGCAGTGCTGATCTAGCGGGAACCACAGATACGCAGTATTTT
few NA TRBJ2-7 TRBV29-1 12 CSVELNTYEQYF TGCAGCGTTGAGTTAAATACCTACGAGCAGTACTTC
many NA TRBJ2-1 TRBV11-2 14 CASSLSALTNEQFF TGTGCCAGCAGCTTATCCGCCCTTACGAATGAGCAGTTCTTC
few NA TRBJ2-1 TRBV10-3 15 CATGGAGGNWNEQFF TGTGCCACAGGGGGGGCGGGAGGAAATTGGAATGAGCAGTTCTTC